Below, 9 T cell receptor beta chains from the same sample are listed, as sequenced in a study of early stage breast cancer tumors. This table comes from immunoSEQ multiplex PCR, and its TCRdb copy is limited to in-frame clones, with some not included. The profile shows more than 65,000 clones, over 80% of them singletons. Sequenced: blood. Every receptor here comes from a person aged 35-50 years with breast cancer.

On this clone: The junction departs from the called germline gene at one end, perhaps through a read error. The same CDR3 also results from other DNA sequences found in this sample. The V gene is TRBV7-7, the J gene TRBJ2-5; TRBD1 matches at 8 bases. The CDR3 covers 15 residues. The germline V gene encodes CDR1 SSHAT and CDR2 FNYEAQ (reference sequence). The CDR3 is CASSLGDRNQETQYF. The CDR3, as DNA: TGTGCTAGCAGCTTAGGGGACAGGAATCAAGAGACCCAGTACTTC.

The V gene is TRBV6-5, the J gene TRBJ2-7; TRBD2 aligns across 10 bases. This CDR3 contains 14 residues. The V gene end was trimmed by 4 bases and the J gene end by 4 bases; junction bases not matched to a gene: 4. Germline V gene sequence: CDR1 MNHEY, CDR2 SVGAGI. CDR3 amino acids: CASSSRLAGYEQYF. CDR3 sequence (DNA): TGTGCCAGCAGTTCACGACTAGCGGGTTACGAGCAGTACTTC.

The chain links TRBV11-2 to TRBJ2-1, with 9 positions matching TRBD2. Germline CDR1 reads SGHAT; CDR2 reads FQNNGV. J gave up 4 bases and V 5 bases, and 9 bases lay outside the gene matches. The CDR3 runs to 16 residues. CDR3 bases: TGTGCCAGCAGCCCATTAATAGCGGGAGCTTACAATGAGCAGTTCTTC. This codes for CASSPLIAGAYNEQFF.

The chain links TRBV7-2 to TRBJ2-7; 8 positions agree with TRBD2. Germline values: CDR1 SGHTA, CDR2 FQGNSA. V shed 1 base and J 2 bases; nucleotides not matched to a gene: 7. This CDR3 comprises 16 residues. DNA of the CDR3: TGTGCCAGCAGCTTAGGGGGCGGGGGGCGCGCCTACGAGCAGTACTTC. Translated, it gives CASSLGGGGRAYEQYF. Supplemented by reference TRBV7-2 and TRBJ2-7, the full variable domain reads GAGVSQSPSNKVTEKGKDVELRCDPISGHTALYWYRQSLGQGLEFLIYFQGNSAPDKSGLPSDRFSAERTGGSVSTLTIQRTQQEDSAVYLCASSLGGGGRAYEQYFGPGTRLTVT.

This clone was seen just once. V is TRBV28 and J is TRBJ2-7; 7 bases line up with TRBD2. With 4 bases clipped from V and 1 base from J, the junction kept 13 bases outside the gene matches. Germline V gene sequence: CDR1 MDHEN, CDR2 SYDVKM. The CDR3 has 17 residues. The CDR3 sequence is CASSSFQNSGFSYEQYF. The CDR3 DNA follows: TGTGCCAGCAGTTCCTTCCAAAATAGCGGGTTTTCCTACGAGCAGTACTTC.

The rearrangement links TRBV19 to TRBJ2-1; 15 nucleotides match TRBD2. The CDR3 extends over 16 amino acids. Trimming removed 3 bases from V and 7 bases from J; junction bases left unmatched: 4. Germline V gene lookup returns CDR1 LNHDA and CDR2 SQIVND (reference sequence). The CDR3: CASSMTGLAGGNEQFF. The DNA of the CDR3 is TGTGCCAGTAGTATGACGGGACTAGCGGGAGGAAATGAGCAGTTCTTC.

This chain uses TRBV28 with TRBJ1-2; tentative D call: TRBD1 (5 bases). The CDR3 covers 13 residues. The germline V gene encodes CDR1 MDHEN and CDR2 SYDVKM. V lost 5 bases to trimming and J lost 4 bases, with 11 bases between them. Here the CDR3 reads CASSAVGLYGYTF. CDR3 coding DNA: TGTGCCAGCAGTGCCGTGGGACTCTATGGCTACACCTTC.

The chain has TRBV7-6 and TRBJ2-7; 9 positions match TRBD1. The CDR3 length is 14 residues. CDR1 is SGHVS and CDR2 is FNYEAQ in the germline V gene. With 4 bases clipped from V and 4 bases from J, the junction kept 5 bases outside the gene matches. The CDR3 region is CASSSTGGSYEQYF. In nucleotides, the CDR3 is TGTGCCAGCAGCTCAACAGGGGGCTCTTACGAGCAGTACTTC.

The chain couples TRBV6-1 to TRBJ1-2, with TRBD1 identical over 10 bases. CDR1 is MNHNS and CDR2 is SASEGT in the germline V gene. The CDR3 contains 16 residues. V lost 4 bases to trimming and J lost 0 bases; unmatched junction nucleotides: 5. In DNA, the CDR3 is TGTGCCAGCAGTGGTCGGACAGGGGGGGCTAACTATGGCTACACCTTC. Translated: CASSGRTGGANYGYTF.